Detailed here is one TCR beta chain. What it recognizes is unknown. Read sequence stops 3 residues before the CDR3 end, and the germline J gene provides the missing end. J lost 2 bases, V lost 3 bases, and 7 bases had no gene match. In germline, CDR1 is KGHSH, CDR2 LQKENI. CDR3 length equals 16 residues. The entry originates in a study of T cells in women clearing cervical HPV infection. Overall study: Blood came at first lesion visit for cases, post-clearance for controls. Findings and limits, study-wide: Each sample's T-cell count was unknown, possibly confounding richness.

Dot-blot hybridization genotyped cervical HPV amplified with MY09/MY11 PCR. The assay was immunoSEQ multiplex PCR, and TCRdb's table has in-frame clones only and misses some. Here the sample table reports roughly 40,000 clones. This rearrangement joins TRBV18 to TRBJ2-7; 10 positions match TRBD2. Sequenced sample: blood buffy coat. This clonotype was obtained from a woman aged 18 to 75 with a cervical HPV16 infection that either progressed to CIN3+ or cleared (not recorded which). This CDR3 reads CASSPPGTSATYEQYF. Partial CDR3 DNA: TGTGCCAGCTCACCTCCCGGGACTAGCGCAACCTACGAG.